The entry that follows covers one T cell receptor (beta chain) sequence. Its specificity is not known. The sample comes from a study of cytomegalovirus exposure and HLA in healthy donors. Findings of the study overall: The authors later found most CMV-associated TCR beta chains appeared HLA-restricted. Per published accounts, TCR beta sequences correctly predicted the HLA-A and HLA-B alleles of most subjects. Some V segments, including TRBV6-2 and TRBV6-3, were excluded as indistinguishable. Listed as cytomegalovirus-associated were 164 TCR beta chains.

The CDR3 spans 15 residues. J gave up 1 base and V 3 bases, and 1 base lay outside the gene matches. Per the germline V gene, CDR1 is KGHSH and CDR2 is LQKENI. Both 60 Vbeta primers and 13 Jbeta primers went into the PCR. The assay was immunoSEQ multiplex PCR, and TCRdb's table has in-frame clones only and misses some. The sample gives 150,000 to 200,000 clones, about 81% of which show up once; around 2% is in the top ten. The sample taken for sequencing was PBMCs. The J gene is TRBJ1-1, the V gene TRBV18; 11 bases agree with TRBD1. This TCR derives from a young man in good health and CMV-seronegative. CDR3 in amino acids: CASSPGQGANTEAFF. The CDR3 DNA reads TGTGCCAGCTCACCCGGACAGGGGGCGAACACTGAAGCTTTCTTT.